This TCR beta chain is drawn from a study of shared clonotypes between healthy human individuals (dated by TCRdb to 2018 to 2020). Concerning the study at large: A couple of women and three men aged 18 to 49 years were included in the cohort. For each donor, three plates each were used for CD4 naive and CD4 memory, two plates were used for CD8 naive, and one plate was used for CD8 memory. To estimate repertoire size and how much clonotype sharing occurs between individuals, the study deeply sequenced the blood TCR repertoires of 4 to 6 healthy adults. Different laboratories and diverse techniques were used to prepare libraries and sequence TCR repertoires, to increase sequencing depth and limit assay-specific biases. Leukapheresis yielded between about 0.9 and 9.5 billion PBMCs per donor.

Healthy HIV-negative adults with no recently reported acute infections or vaccinations were included as donors. Only Caucasian adults living in Nashville, Tennessee, USA were represented among the donors. Magnetic negative selection was used to enrich CD4+ T cells, after which naive cells were positively selected on CD45RA and the negative fraction became the memory subset. Blood was obtained by leukapheresis, after which PBMCs were separated by Ficoll-Histopaque density gradient centrifugation and cryopreserved in liquid nitrogen vapor phase. Purity and quantity of every magnetically sorted T cell population were checked by analytical flow cytometry. From each sorted fraction, genomic DNA was isolated and quantified by UV absorbance on a Nanodrop 2000c. Turning to this clone: Its antigen has not been determined. No base qualities exist here, and no much larger clone lies one base off it.

CDR1 is given as DFQATT and CDR2 as SNEGSKA, both from the germline V gene (reference sequence). The CDR3 sequence holds 8 residues, the cysteine and phenylalanine included. Only the CDR3 DNA stays, 24 bases, in frame from base 1. General study outcomes and caveats: Estimated clonotype richness was generally larger for naive than for memory subsets. Across a handful of donors, roughly 5.1% of naive CD4, roughly 3.3% of naive CD8, around 2.5% of memory CD4, and 0.4% to 0.45% of memory CD8 clonotypes were shared. Even with the large sequencing depth, rarefaction of the sorted-subset datasets indicated that sequencing was incomplete. Because the study included only a small number of donors, the genetic and exposure-history diversity represented was limited. Compared with non-shared clonotypes, clonotypes shared by all four sorted-subset donors had higher generation probabilities. Based on pairwise subsampling, the degree of clonotype sharing among donors was expected to be affected by sequencing depth. Only blood was sampled, and tissue TCR repertoires likely differ from those in blood.

Using the deep immunoSEQ assay, multiplex PCR amplified TCR CDR3 regions from genomic DNA. Extracted genomic DNA from each cell subset was distributed evenly across all wells of several immunoSEQ 96-well plates, and each plate was treated as a replicate. For sorted subsets, each replicate PCR was loaded with approximately 0.2 ug genomic DNA, equivalent to 32,000 or so T cell genomes. Purified libraries were quantified with a Qubit 3.0 fluorometer, sized on a Bioanalyzer 2100, and re-quantified with the KAPA Library Quantification kit. A separate single-read 150-cycle Illumina NextSeq 550 flow cell was used to sequence each immunoSEQ 96-well plate. Processing in the source paper ran as follows. Because only junctional sequences without quality scores were contained in the immunoSEQ output, filtering matching that applied to full-length reads could not be performed. To assign V/J genes and CDR3, sequences were annotated using PyIR, a Python wrapper for IgBLAST v1.9, with IMGT germline references. Reads were removed for weak V/J assignments (E-value above 1e-6), missing CDR3, stop codons, out-of-frame junctions, or ambiguous translated residues. A V3J clonotype was defined by an identical inferred V gene, J gene, and CDR3 amino acid sequence. The percentage overlap between two repertoires was calculated by dividing the number of shared unique clonotypes by the size of the smaller repertoire. Three approaches were used to assess repertoire richness: RTK rarefaction, the Chao1 estimator, and Recon v2.1 estimates of unobserved clonotypes. For all TCRbeta clonotypes obtained by the gDNA method from four donors, generation probabilities were computed with OLGA. The table comes from immuneACCESS by way of TCRdb, which keeps in-frame sequences with V and J called. Part of the clones is missing from these tables; in studies checked, under half for an unresolved V gene and the rest for unknown reasons. The DNA was the basis for D and trimming; V, J and clone size are from that table. The sample has about 2.4 million clones on record, 93% of them singletons. The ten largest clones add up to 0.35% to 0.45% of the sample.

Recombination joined TRBV20-1 with TRBJ1-2, with the D gene too uncertain to name. Sequencing was performed on naive CD4+ T cells from PBMCs. The cell subset or site label, read with the paper, signifies: CD45RA+ positively selected. This clonotype was obtained from a man aged 18 to 29 in good health. Some clones in this sample may be carry-over from other donors' samples. At the DNA level, the sequence is TGCAGGCCCCGAGGCTACACCTTC. This encodes CRPRGYTF.